What follows are 23 T cell receptor beta chains derived from one specimen sequenced in a study of cytomegalovirus exposure and HLA in healthy donors. The PCR ran on 60 Vbeta and 13 Jbeta primers. Produced via immunoSEQ multiplex PCR; TCRdb's table is partial and in-frame only. The data contain some 120,000 clones, approximately 80% of them singletons. Sequenced input: PBMCs. The receptors were gathered from a man aged 25-45 years in good health and CMV-seropositive.

This chain joins TRBV7-9 and TRBJ1-3; no firm D call. Germline-derived CDR1 and CDR2 are SEHNR and FQNEAQ (reference sequence). CDR3 size: 13 residues. V was trimmed by 8 bases and J by 0 bases, leaving 8 bases between them. CDR3 residues: CASRTFSGNTIYF. The CDR3 coding sequence is TGTGCCAGCCGCACTTTCTCTGGAAACACCATATATTTT.

The chain carries TRBV5-5 and TRBJ1-1; 11 nucleotides align to TRBD1. Trimming cost V 6 bases and J 2 bases; bases outside gene matches: 12. The CDR3 loop spans 17 amino acids. Per the germline V gene, CDR1 is SGHKS and CDR2 is YYEKEE (reference sequence). The DNA for the CDR3 is TGTGCCAGCACCATCACCGGGACAGGGGGTACAAACACTGAAGCTTTCTTT. Amino acid sequence: CASTITGTGGTNTEAFF.

V is TRBV4-1 and J is TRBJ2-7, with D tentatively TRBD2 (5 bases). V was shortened by 2 bases and J by 7 bases, with 12 bases between the two germline ends. The CDR3 extends over 13 amino acids. CDR1 MGHRA and CDR2 YSYEKL come from the germline V gene. The CDR3 sequence: CASSQRENWEQYF. The CDR3 region has the DNA TGCGCCAGCAGCCAACGGGAAAATTGGGAGCAGTACTTC.

This chain uses TRBV5-1 with TRBJ2-1; D remains unclear. The CDR3 loop spans 12 amino acids. The germline gives CDR1 SGHRS, CDR2 YFSETQ. V was shortened by 0 bases and J by 7 bases, with 5 bases between the two germline ends. For the CDR3, the DNA is TGCGCCAGCAGCTTGGCCGCGAATGAGCAGTTCTTC. This encodes CASSLAANEQFF. The full variable domain, rest sourced from reference TRBV5-1 and TRBJ2-1, is KAGVTQTPRYLIKTRGQQVTLSCSPISGHRSVSWYQQTPGQGLQFLFEYFSETQRNKGNFPGRFSGRQFSNSRSEMNVSTLELGDSALYLCASSLAANEQFFGPGTRLTVL.

Written as DNA, the CDR3 is TGCGCCAGCAACCCTCCCGGACAGGGCTGGGATGGCTACACCTTC. Its translation: CASNPPGQGWDGYTF. The rearrangement joins TRBV5-1 to TRBJ1-2; 8 bases are shared with TRBD1. Germline-derived CDR1 and CDR2 are SGHRS and YFSETQ. With 6 bases clipped from V and 6 bases from J, the junction kept 13 bases outside the gene matches. This CDR3 is 15 amino acids long.

In its sample, this clone was seen a few times. The chain carries TRBV7-7 and TRBJ2-5; TRBD2 agrees at 7 bases. J lost 5 bases, V lost 2 bases, and 2 bases had no gene match. The CDR3 is made up of 13 amino acids. Per the germline V gene, CDR1 is SSHAT and CDR2 is FNYEAQ (reference sequence). CDR3 protein: CASSLSGEETQYF. CDR3 DNA sequence: TGTGCCAGCAGCTTAAGCGGGGAGGAGACCCAGTACTTC.

The gene calls are TRBV19 and TRBJ2-7; 12 nucleotides agree with TRBD2. The CDR3 extends over 15 amino acids. The germline gives CDR1 LNHDA, CDR2 SQIVND (reference sequence). V lost 6 bases, J lost 3 bases, and 6 bases stayed unmatched. CDR3 nucleotides: TGTGCCAGTAGGACTAGCGGGGGAGCGGTCTACGAGCAGTACTTC. Translated, it gives CASRTSGGAVYEQYF.

This clone was detected only once. The chain is built from TRBV27 and TRBJ1-2; maybe TRBD1 (6 bases). The V and J ends lost 3 bases and 5 bases respectively, with 28 bases between them. Germline V lookup: CDR1 MNHEY, CDR2 SMNVEV (reference sequence). CDR3 size: 19 residues. This CDR3 is CASSLSPTGLRRAVYGYTF. CDR3 coding DNA: TGTGCCAGCAGTTTGAGTCCCACAGGGCTTCGTCGGGCTGTTTATGGCTACACCTTC.

On this clone: Other DNA sequences in this specimen translate into the identical CDR3. The chain couples TRBV19 to TRBJ2-7; D gene uncertain. The germline V and J ends were trimmed by 5 bases and 3 bases, with 5 bases remaining between them. CDR3 length: 11 amino acids. The germline gives CDR1 LNHDA, CDR2 SQIVND (reference sequence). CDR3 nucleotide sequence: TGTGCCAGTAGTGACTTCTACGAGCAGTACTTC. This translates into CASSDFYEQYF.

V gene TRBV29-1 combines with J gene TRBJ1-1; the D is unclear. Trimming shortened V by 6 bases and J by 2 bases, and 13 bases separated the two germline ends. Per germline, CDR1 SQVTM and CDR2 ANQGSEA. The CDR3 consists of 13 residues. The CDR3 sequence is CSVRLRLNTEAFF. CDR3 sequence (DNA): TGCAGCGTGAGACTCCGGTTAAACACTGAAGCTTTCTTT.

This clone has only one observation. V and J are TRBV13 and TRBJ1-4; tentatively, D is TRBD1 (5 bases). V was clipped by 1 base and J by 8 bases, with 8 bases between them. There are 13 residues in the CDR3. Germline CDR1 is PRHDT and CDR2 is FYEKMQ (reference sequence). The CDR3 nucleotides read TGTGCCAGCAGCTTAGAGACAGACGAAAAACTGTTTTTT. This translates into CASSLETDEKLFF.

V and J are TRBV7-8 and TRBJ1-5; D perhaps matches TRBD1 (6 bases). The CDR3 runs to 15 residues. V was cut by 5 bases and J by 7 bases, with 18 bases left in between. From germline, CDR1 is SGHVS and CDR2 FQNEAQ. The CDR3 here is CASSTSRGLRQPQHF. CDR3 nucleotides: TGTGCCAGCAGCACTTCCAGGGGATTGCGGCAGCCCCAGCATTTT.

This chain joins TRBV9 and TRBJ2-2, with 8 bases lining up with TRBD1. CDR1 SGDLS and CDR2 YYNGEE come from the germline V gene. There are 14 residues in the CDR3. V shed 0 bases and J 6 bases; nucleotides not matched to a gene: 1. The CDR3, as DNA: TGTGCCAGCAGCGTAGGACAGGGGTCCGGGGAGCTGTTTTTT. Its protein is CASSVGQGSGELFF.

V usage is TRBV6-5 and J usage is TRBJ1-1; D gene ambiguous. Trimming removed 3 bases at V and 4 bases at J, with 12 bases between. Germline V gene sequence: CDR1 MNHEY, CDR2 SVGAGI. The CDR3 runs 14 residues. CDR3 nucleotides: TGTGCCAGCAGTTATGGGGTGCGGGGCACTGAAGCTTTCTTT. Protein sequence: CASSYGVRGTEAFF.

The chain uses TRBV27 and TRBJ2-1, with TRBD2 matching over 8 bases. CDR1 is MNHEY, CDR2 SMNVEV, per germline (reference sequence). V gave up 4 bases and J gave up 9 bases; unmatched junction bases: 8. This CDR3 region has 14 residues. Here the CDR3 reads CASSSGGAFGEQFF. The DNA for the CDR3 is TGTGCCAGCAGTTCGGGGGGGGCCTTCGGTGAGCAGTTCTTC.

This chain uses TRBV4-1 with TRBJ2-5; 9 positions match TRBD1. The V and J ends lost 3 bases and 5 bases, in that order; junction bases with no gene match: 10. Germline-derived CDR1 and CDR2 are MGHRA and YSYEKL. The CDR3 sequence is 16 residues long. The CDR3 here is CASSHTGQGKGETQYF. CDR3 DNA sequence: TGCGCCAGCAGCCATACGGGACAGGGAAAGGGGGAGACCCAGTACTTC.

V is TRBV5-6 and J is TRBJ2-1; TRBD1 is a possible D gene (5 bases). V shed 1 base and J shed 5 bases, with 16 bases lying between them. Germline values: CDR1 SGHDT, CDR2 YYEEEE. The CDR3 covers 16 residues. DNA for the CDR3: TGTGCCAGCAGCTTGTACTGGGGCAGGGAAGACAATGAGCAGTTCTTC. This translates into CASSLYWGREDNEQFF.

The genes are TRBV6-1 and TRBJ2-2, with D uncertain. CDR1 MNHNS and CDR2 SASEGT come from the germline V gene. Trimming left V 6 bases short and J 6 bases short, with 14 bases between. The CDR3 is made up of 14 amino acids. CDR3 protein: CASSPMTPSGELFF. The CDR3 bases are TGTGCCAGCAGCCCCATGACTCCTTCCGGGGAGCTGTTTTTT.

V is TRBV4-1 and J is TRBJ1-1; D perhaps matches TRBD1 (6 bases). CDR3 length equals 15 residues. V gave up 5 bases and J gave up 4 bases, with 17 bases separating them. Germline V gives CDR1 MGHRA, CDR2 YSYEKL. As DNA, the CDR3 is TGCGCCAGCAGCTTTGGGAGGGACATCGGCACTGAAGCTTTCTTT. The encoded protein is CASSFGRDIGTEAFF.

The rearrangement uses TRBV7-9 and TRBJ2-1; TRBD2 matches at 10 bases. V was clipped by 2 bases and J by 8 bases; unmatched bases: 9. From germline, CDR1 is SEHNR and CDR2 FQNEAQ (reference sequence). There are 16 residues in the CDR3. The CDR3 spells CASSLLGSSGGDEQFF. The CDR3 region has the DNA TGTGCCAGCAGCTTACTCGGGTCTAGCGGGGGAGATGAGCAGTTCTTC.

The rearrangement joins TRBV10-3 to TRBJ2-3; 12 nucleotides agree with TRBD2. V trimming: 3 bases; J trimming: 4 bases; junction bases outside the gene matches: 2. The CDR3 covers 15 residues. Germline lookup yields CDR1 ENHRY and CDR2 SYGVKD. The CDR3 region is CAISDTSGGSDTQYF. CDR3 bases: TGTGCCATCAGTGATACTAGCGGGGGGTCAGATACGCAGTATTTT.

The V gene is TRBV13, the J gene TRBJ1-5, with D possibly TRBD1 on 6 matching bases. V lost 0 bases to trimming and J lost 8 bases, with 11 bases between them. The CDR3 is made up of 14 amino acids. The germline V gene encodes CDR1 PRHDT and CDR2 FYEKMQ (reference sequence). The CDR3 DNA sequence: TGTGCCAGCAGCTTAGGGACAGGTGTTAAGCCCCAGCATTTT. Translation gives CASSLGTGVKPQHF.

The chain recombines TRBV6-5 with TRBJ2-3; D is perhaps TRBD2 (5 bases). V lost 6 bases, J lost 0 bases, and 13 bases lay in between. Germline V CDR1 and CDR2: MNHEY, SVGAGI. This CDR3 is 15 amino acids long. The CDR3 loop reads CASRDGGSSTDTQYF. The CDR3 region has the DNA TGTGCCAGCAGAGACGGAGGTTCTAGCACAGATACGCAGTATTTT.